The 19 T cell receptor beta chains reported below all come from one sample, sequenced in a study of shared clonotypes between healthy human individuals. The protocol was immunoSEQ multiplex PCR, while the TCRdb copy is restricted to in-frame clones and leaves out a portion. The table includes about 1.5 million clones, around 98% detected once. Material for sequencing was naive CD4+ T cells sorted from blood. The subset denotes: CD45RA+ positively selected. Source of these receptors: a man between 25 and 39 years old in good health.

This clone was detected once. V usage is TRBV2 and J usage is TRBJ1-2; D may be TRBD1 (5 bases). Germline loops: CDR1 SNHLY, CDR2 FYNNEI. The V gene lost 8 bases and the J gene lost 7 bases, with 14 bases spanning the gap. The CDR3 sequence is 12 residues long. The CDR3: CASYTGGSGYTF. The CDR3 nucleotides read TGTGCCAGCTACACGGGGGGGTCTGGCTACACCTTC.

The rearrangement joins TRBV10-3 to TRBJ1-1; D is unresolved. This CDR3 spans 13 amino acids. From germline, CDR1 is ENHRY and CDR2 SYGVKD. V was pared by 9 bases and J by 3 bases, with 14 bases between. The chain's CDR3 is CAIASTPDTEAFF. The CDR3 coding sequence is TGTGCCATTGCTTCGACTCCGGACACTGAAGCTTTCTTT.

The rearrangement links TRBV5-1 to TRBJ2-1; 10 nucleotides align to TRBD2. The trim removed 0 bases at V and 6 bases at J, leaving 6 bases unmatched. The CDR3 covers 16 residues. Germline V CDR1 and CDR2: SGHRS, YFSETQ. CDR3 coding DNA: TGCGCCAGCAGCTTGGATAGCGGGAGGCTGGGCAATGAGCAGTTCTTC. As protein: CASSLDSGRLGNEQFF.

V is TRBV11-2 and J is TRBJ2-2; 7 positions agree with TRBD1. The germline CDR1 and CDR2 sequences are SGHAT and FQNNGV. The CDR3 covers 17 residues. V was pared by 1 base and J by 5 bases, with 10 bases of the junction left unmatched. Written as DNA, the CDR3 is TGTGCCAGCAGCTTAGGATCGAGGGGGCGCGGTACCGGGGAGCTGTTTTTT. Its protein product is CASSLGSRGRGTGELFF.

Of note for this clone: This CDR3 is also generated by other DNA sequences in the sample. The chain employs TRBV28 and TRBJ1-5; D gene ambiguous. The CDR3 runs to 14 residues. Germline V lookup: CDR1 MDHEN, CDR2 SYDVKM. V lost 3 bases and J 3 bases, leaving 9 bases between the germline ends. The CDR3 loop is CASSLSGFNQPQHF. In DNA, the CDR3 is TGTGCCAGCAGTTTGAGTGGTTTCAATCAGCCCCAGCATTTT. The full variable domain, completed using reference TRBV28 and TRBJ1-5, is DVKVTQSSRYLVKRTGEKVFLECVQDMDHENMFWYRQDPGLGLRLIYFSYDVKMKEKGDIPEGYSVSREKKERFSLILESASTNQTSMYLCASSLSGFNQPQHFGDGTRLSIL.

With respect to this clone: At the DNA level, this CDR3 is encoded by other sequences in the same sample as well. The V call is TRBV6-1, the J call TRBJ2-7; no clear D. Deletions cut 2 bases from V and 5 bases from J, with 4 bases between. This CDR3 is built from 11 residues. Germline V gene lookup returns CDR1 MNHNS and CDR2 SASEGT. The DNA of the CDR3 is TGTGCCAGCAGTGAACCGAACGAGCAGTACTTC. Its translation: CASSEPNEQYF.

The gene calls are TRBV10-2 and TRBJ1-4, with D possibly TRBD1 on 6 matching bases. Trimming left V 5 bases short and J 6 bases short, with 13 bases between. Germline-derived CDR1 and CDR2 are WSHSY and SAAADI. There are 14 residues in the CDR3. The CDR3 loop reads CASSWTAGDEKLFF. As DNA, the CDR3 is TGCGCCAGCAGTTGGACAGCGGGAGATGAAAAACTGTTTTTT.

The V call is TRBV19, the J call TRBJ2-7, with D perhaps matching TRBD2 (5 bases). Looked up from germline, CDR1 is LNHDA and CDR2 is SQIVND (reference sequence). CDR3 length: 16 amino acids. Deletions cut 5 bases from V and 5 bases from J, with 22 bases between. In DNA form, the CDR3 reads TGTGCCAGTAGTGTTATGTCGTGGCAAGTGGGAGACGAGCAGTACTTC. Translated, it gives CASSVMSWQVGDEQYF.

The J gene is TRBJ1-4, the V gene TRBV18; a possible D gene is TRBD1 (6 bases). This CDR3 has 16 residues. Trimming shortened V by 5 bases and J by 5 bases, and 18 bases separated the two germline ends. The V gene's germline CDR1 is KGHSH and CDR2 LQKENI. CDR3 nucleotide sequence: TGTGCCAGCTCATCACAGGGTTCCCACCCAAATGAAAAACTGTTTTTT. It yields the protein CASSSQGSHPNEKLFF.

The chain couples TRBV5-4 to TRBJ2-1; 8 nucleotides agree with TRBD2. In germline, CDR1 is SGHNT, CDR2 YYREEE (reference sequence). Trimming at V came to 2 bases and at J to 8 bases, leaving 15 bases not matched to a gene. The CDR3 is made up of 17 amino acids. CDR3 coding DNA: TGTGCCAGCAGCTTACCAGCGGGAGATCTCAGATGGCATGAGCAGTTCTTC. It specifies CASSLPAGDLRWHEQFF.

J is TRBJ1-5 and V is TRBV2; 8 bases are shared with TRBD1. The germline CDR1 and CDR2 sequences are SNHLY and FYNNEI. The CDR3 runs 14 residues. The V and J ends lost 6 bases and 3 bases, in that order; junction bases with no gene match: 4. CDR3 nucleotide sequence: TGTGCCAGCAGGCCGGGACAGGTCAATCAGCCCCAGCATTTT. Protein sequence: CASRPGQVNQPQHF.

This clone was observed once. In DNA, the CDR3 is TGTGCCAGCAGTGAATGGGGACAGGGCTCTGGGGCCAACGTCCTGACTTTC. It codes for CASSEWGQGSGANVLTF. The chain recombines TRBV2 with TRBJ2-6; 9 nucleotides agree with TRBD1. The germline V gene has CDR1 SNHLY and CDR2 FYNNEI. The trim removed 2 bases at V and 0 bases at J, leaving 2 bases unmatched. The CDR3 length is 17 residues.

The rearrangement uses TRBV21-1 and TRBJ2-1; the table assigns TRBD1, which was not confirmed against the DNA. TRBV21-1 is a known pseudogene. This CDR3 contains 13 residues. The CDR3, as DNA: TGTGCCGGTAGACAGGAGCCCGACAATGAGCAGTTCTTC. It codes for CAGRQEPDNEQFF.

This sequence joins TRBV10-2 and TRBJ1-5; a weak D match, TRBD1 (5 bases). The germline V gene encodes CDR1 WSHSY and CDR2 SAAADI. CDR3 size: 15 residues. V was cut by 2 bases and J by 0 bases, with 8 bases left in between. The CDR3 here is CASSETGYSNQPQHF. The CDR3 region has the DNA TGCGCCAGCAGTGAGACAGGTTATAGCAATCAGCCCCAGCATTTT.

CDR3 bases: TGTGCCAGCAGCTTTAAAGGACAGGGCCTTAGGTACCAAGAGACCCAGTACTTC. Its translation is CASSFKGQGLRYQETQYF. The chain carries TRBV7-9 and TRBJ2-5; TRBD1 aligns across 8 bases. The trim removed 3 bases at V and 0 bases at J, leaving 12 bases unmatched. Germline V gene data show CDR1 as SEHNR and CDR2 as FQNEAQ (reference sequence). The CDR3 length is 18 residues.

V is TRBV5-1 and J is TRBJ2-3; D gene unclear. V lost 0 bases to trimming and J lost 6 bases, with 11 bases between them. There are 14 residues in the CDR3. Germline V gives CDR1 SGHRS, CDR2 YFSETQ. The CDR3 sequence is CASSLVAGLDTQYF. CDR3 DNA sequence: TGCGCCAGCAGCTTGGTGGCAGGCTTGGATACGCAGTATTTT.

This chain links TRBV5-1 with TRBJ1-3, with D possibly TRBD1 on 5 matching bases. From germline, CDR1 is SGHRS and CDR2 YFSETQ. The CDR3 extends over 17 amino acids. V was trimmed by 2 bases and J by 0 bases, leaving 15 bases between them. The CDR3 reads CASSFQPLRGSGNTIYF. The CDR3 bases are TGCGCCAGCAGCTTTCAGCCCTTGAGGGGCTCTGGAAACACCATATATTTT.

The CDR3 protein is CASSLTRQGVSSYNEQFF. The CDR3 region has the DNA TGCGCCAGCAGCTTGACGAGACAGGGGGTAAGCTCCTACAATGAGCAGTTCTTC. This sequence joins TRBV5-1 and TRBJ2-1; the match to TRBD1 covers 9 bases. V was clipped by 1 base and J by 0 bases; unmatched bases: 8. This CDR3 has 18 residues. Looked up from germline, CDR1 is SGHRS and CDR2 is YFSETQ.

The CDR3 protein is CASTLFAGETYEQYF. The CDR3 nucleotides are TGTGCCAGCACCCTATTTGCGGGAGAAACTTACGAGCAGTACTTC. The chain recombines TRBV6-5 with TRBJ2-7, with 7 bases fitting TRBD2. With 7 bases clipped from V and 4 bases from J, the junction kept 13 bases outside the gene matches. The germline V gene has CDR1 MNHEY and CDR2 SVGAGI. The CDR3 runs 15 residues.